This T cell receptor (beta chain) is from a study of Graves' ophthalmopathy and Graves' hyperthyroidism. Trimming removed 3 bases from V and 5 bases from J; junction bases left unmatched: 5. The V gene's germline CDR1 is SGHRS and CDR2 YFSETQ. CDR3 length: 14 residues. This clonotype occurred many times. Investigators amplified TCR beta CDR3 regions from RNA transcripts. HTBI-primed first-round RT-PCR preceded second-round multiplex PCR. Via MiXCR, TCRdb re-called the multiplex PCR reads, giving one row per CDR3 protein. The sample lists 400,000 to 450,000 distinct CDR3 sequences, over 20% occurring once.

The receptor was isolated from a woman under 30 with stable Graves' hyperthyroidism. V usage is TRBV5-1 and J usage is TRBJ2-5, with TRBD1 matching 9 bases. Source material: peripheral blood. For the CDR3, the DNA is TGCGCCAGCAGCTGGGGACAGGGATCCGAGACCCAGTACTTC. It is translated as CASSWGQGSETQYF.